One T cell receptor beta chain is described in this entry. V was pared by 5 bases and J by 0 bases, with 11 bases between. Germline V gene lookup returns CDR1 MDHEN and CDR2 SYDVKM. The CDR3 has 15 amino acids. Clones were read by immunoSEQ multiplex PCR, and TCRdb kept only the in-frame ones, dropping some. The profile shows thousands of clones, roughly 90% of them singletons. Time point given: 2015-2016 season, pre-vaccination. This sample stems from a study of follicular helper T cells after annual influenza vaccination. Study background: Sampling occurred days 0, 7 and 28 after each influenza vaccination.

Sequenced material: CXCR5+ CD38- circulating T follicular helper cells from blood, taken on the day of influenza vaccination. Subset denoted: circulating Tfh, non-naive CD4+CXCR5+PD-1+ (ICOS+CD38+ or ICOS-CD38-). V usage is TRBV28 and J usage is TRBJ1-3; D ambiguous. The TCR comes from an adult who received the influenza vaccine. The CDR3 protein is CASSLPGSSGNTIYF. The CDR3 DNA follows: TGTGCCAGCAGTCTTCCCGGGAGCTCTGGAAACACCATATATTTT.